The 5 T cell receptor beta chains reported below all come from one sample, sequenced in a study of CD8+ T cells in alopecia areata. Sequencing used cDNA as its template, made by extracting RNA and reverse transcribing it. Sequencing was performed with immunoSEQ multiplex PCR; in TCRdb, only in-frame clones are kept and a portion is missing. The profile shows about 150,000 clones, less than 65% of them singletons. This specimen consisted of CD8+ T cells sorted from blood, obtained at week 0. Every receptor here comes from a human donor with alopecia areata.

There are a few counts of this clone. The chain is built from TRBV4-3 and TRBJ2-2; 9 bases agree with TRBD2. The CDR3 contains 18 residues. Trimming at V came to 1 base and at J to 5 bases, leaving 11 bases not matched to a gene. CDR1 is LGHNA and CDR2 is YSLEER in the germline V gene. The CDR3 DNA reads as TGCGCCAGCAGCCAAGGTCTTTCGGGACTAGCAAGGACCGGGGAGCTGTTTTTT. Its protein is CASSQGLSGLARTGELFF.

V and J are TRBV29-1 and TRBJ1-1; TRBD1 aligns across 8 bases. The CDR3 runs to 14 residues. V dropped 4 bases and J dropped 8; count of bases not matched to a gene: 12. CDR1 is SQVTM and CDR2 is ANQGSEA in the germline V gene. CDR3 protein: CSVVFTGGTSEAFF. The CDR3 nucleotides read TGCAGCGTTGTTTTCACAGGGGGAACAAGCGAAGCTTTCTTT.

The CDR3: CAWSGGHSDEQYF. The CDR3 nucleotides read TGTGCCTGGAGTGGGGGCCATTCGGACGAGCAGTACTTC. J is TRBJ2-7 and V is TRBV30; D is perhaps TRBD1 (5 bases). Germline CDR1 GTSNPN, CDR2 SVGIG (reference sequence). This CDR3 comprises 13 residues. Trimming stripped 1 base from V and 5 bases from J, with 12 bases between.

The chain joins TRBV12-5 to TRBJ2-5; possibly TRBD2 for D (6 bases). The CDR3 has 16 amino acids. In germline, CDR1 is LGHNT, CDR2 FRNRAP. The V gene lost 0 bases and the J gene lost 5 bases, with 16 bases spanning the gap. CDR3 nucleotide sequence: TGTGCTAGTGGTTTGGTAGATGGAGGGGTGAGTGAGACCCAGTACTTC. It encodes CASGLVDGGVSETQYF.

This chain connects TRBV6-5 to TRBJ2-1; no clear D gene. Trimming removed 0 bases at V and 7 bases at J, with 7 bases between. This CDR3 region has 13 residues. Germline assignment: CDR1 MNHEY and CDR2 SVGAGI. The CDR3, as DNA: TGTGCCAGCAGTTACTCGAAAGTGAATGAGCAGTTCTTC. Amino acid sequence: CASSYSKVNEQFF.